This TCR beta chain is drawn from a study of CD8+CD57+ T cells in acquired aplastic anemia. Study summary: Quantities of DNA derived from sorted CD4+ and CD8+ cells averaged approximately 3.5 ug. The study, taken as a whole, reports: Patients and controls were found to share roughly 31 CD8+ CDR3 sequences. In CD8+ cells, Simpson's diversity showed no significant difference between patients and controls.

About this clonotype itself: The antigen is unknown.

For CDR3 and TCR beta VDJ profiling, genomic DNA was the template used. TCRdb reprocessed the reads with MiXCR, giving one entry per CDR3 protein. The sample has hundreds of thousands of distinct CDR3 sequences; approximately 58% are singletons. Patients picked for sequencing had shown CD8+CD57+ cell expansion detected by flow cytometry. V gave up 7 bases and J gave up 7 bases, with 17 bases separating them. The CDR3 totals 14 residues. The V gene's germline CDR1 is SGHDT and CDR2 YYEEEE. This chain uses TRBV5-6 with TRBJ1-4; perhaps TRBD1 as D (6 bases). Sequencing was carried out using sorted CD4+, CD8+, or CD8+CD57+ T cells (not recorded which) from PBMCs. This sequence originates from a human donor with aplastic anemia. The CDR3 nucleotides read TGTGCCAGCGAGCGGGGGGGCTCCAGTGAAAAACTGTTTTTT. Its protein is CASERGGSSEKLFF.